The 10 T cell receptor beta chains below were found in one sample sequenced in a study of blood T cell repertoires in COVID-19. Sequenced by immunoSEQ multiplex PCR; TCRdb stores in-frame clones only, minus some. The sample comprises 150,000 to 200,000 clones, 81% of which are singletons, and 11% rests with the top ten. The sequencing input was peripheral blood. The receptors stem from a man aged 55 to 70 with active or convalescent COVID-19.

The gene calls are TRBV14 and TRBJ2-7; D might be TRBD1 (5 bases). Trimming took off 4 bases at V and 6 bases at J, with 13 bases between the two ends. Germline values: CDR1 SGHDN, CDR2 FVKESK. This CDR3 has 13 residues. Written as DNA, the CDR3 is TGTGCCAGCAGCCGAAGCAGGGTTACCGAGCAGTACTTC. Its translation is CASSRSRVTEQYF.

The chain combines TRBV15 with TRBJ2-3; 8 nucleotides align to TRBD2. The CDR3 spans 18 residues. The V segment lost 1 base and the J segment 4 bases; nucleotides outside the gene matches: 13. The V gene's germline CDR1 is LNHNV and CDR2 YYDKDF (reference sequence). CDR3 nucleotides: TGTGCCACCAGCAGAGGAGGCGGGGGGTACCCGGGCGCAGATACGCAGTATTTT. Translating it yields CATSRGGGGYPGADTQYF.

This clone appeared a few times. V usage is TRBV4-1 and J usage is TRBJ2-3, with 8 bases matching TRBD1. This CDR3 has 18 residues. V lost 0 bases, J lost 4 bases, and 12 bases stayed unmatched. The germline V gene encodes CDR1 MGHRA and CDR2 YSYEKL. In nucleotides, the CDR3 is TGCGCCAGCAGCCAAGAAGGGCGCAGGGGGACAGGCGCAGATACGCAGTATTTT. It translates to CASSQEGRRGTGADTQYF.

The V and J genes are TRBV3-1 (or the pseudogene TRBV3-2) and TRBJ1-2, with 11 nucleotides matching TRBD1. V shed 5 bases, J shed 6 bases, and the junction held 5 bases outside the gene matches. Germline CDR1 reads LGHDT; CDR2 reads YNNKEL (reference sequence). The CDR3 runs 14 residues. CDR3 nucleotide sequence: TGTGCCAGCAGCAGGGACAGGGGGTCAAATGGCTACACCTTC. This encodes CASSRDRGSNGYTF.

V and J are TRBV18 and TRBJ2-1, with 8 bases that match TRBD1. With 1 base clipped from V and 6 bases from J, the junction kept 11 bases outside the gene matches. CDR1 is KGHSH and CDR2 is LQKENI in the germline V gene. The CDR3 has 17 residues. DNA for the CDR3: TGTGCCAGCTCACCACAGGGGCAGGGGGCCTACCTCAATGAGCAGTTCTTC. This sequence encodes CASSPQGQGAYLNEQFF.

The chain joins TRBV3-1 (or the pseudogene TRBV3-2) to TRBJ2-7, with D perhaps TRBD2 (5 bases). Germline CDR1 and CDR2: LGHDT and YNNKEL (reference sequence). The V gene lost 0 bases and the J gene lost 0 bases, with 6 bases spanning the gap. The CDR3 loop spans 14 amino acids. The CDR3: CASSQEGSSYEQYF. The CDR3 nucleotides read TGTGCCAGCAGCCAAGAAGGGAGCTCCTACGAGCAGTACTTC.

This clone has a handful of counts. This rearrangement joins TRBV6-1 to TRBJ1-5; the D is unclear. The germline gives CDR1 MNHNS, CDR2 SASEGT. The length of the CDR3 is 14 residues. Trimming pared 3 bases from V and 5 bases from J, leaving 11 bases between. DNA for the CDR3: TGTGCCAGCAGTGATCGGGGTGAGTATCAGCCCCAGCATTTT. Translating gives CASSDRGEYQPQHF.

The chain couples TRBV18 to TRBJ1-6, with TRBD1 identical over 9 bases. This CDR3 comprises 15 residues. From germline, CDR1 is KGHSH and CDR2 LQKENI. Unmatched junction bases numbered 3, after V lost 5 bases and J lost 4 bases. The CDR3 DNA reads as TGTGCCAGCTCAACAGGACAGGGGTATAATTCACCCCTCCACTTT. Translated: CASSTGQGYNSPLHF.

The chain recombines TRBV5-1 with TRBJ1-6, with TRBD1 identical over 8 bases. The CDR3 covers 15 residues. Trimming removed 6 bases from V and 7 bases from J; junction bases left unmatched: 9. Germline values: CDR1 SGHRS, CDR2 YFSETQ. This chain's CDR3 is CASTLGQGENSPLHF. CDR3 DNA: TGCGCCAGCACCCTCGGACAGGGAGAAAATTCACCCCTCCACTTT.

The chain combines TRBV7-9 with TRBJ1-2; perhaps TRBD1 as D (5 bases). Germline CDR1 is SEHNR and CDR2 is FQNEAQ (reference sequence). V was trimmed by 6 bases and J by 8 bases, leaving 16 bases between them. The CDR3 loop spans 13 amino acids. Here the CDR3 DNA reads TGTGCCAGCAGTCCCCAGGGAATCGGCGGCTACACCTTC. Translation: CASSPQGIGGYTF.